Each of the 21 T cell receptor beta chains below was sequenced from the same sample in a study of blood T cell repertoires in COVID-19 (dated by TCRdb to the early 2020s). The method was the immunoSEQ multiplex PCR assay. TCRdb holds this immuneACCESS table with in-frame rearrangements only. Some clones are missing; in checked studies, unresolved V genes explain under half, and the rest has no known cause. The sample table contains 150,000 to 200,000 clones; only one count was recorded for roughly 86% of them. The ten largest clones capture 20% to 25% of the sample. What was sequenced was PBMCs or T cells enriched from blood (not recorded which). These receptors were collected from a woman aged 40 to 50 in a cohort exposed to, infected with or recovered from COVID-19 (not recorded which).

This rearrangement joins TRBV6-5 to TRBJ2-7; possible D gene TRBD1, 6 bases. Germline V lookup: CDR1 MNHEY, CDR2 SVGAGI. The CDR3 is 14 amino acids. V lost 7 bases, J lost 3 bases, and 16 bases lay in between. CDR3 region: CASTSPTGFYEQYF. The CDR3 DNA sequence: TGTGCCAGCACCAGCCCCACAGGGTTCTACGAGCAGTACTTC.

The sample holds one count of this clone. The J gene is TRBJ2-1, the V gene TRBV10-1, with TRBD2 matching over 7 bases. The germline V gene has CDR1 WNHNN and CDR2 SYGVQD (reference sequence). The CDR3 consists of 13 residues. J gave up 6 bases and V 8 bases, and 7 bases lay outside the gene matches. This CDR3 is CASSPGGSNEQFF. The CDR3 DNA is TGCGCCAGCTCCCCCGGGGGGTCCAATGAGCAGTTCTTC.

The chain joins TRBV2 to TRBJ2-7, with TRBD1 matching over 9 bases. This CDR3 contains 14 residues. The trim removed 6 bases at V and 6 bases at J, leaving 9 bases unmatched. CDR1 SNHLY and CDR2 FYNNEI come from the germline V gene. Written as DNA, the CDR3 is TGTGCCAGCAGCCCCCGGACAGGGGAGGGCGAGCAGTACTTC. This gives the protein CASSPRTGEGEQYF.

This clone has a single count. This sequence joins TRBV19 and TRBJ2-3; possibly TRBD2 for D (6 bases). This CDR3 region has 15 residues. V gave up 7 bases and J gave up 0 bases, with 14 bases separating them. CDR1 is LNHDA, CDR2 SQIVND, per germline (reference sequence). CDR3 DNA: TGTGCCAGTACCCGGATTAGCGGAAGCACAGATACGCAGTATTTT. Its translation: CASTRISGSTDTQYF.

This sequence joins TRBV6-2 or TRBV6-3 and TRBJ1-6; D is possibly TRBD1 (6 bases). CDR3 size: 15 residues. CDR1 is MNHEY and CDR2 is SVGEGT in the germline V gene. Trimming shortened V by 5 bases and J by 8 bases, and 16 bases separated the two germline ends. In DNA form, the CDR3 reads TGTGCCAGCAGTACCGAGACAGGTGGGGATTCACCCCTCCACTTT. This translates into CASSTETGGDSPLHF.

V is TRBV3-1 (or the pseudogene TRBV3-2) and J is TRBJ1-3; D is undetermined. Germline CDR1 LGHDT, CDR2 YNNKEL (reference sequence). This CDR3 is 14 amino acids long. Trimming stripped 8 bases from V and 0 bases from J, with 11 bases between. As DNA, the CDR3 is TGTGCCAGCGCGTGGAGGGTCTCTGGAAACACCATATATTTT. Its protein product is CASAWRVSGNTIYF.

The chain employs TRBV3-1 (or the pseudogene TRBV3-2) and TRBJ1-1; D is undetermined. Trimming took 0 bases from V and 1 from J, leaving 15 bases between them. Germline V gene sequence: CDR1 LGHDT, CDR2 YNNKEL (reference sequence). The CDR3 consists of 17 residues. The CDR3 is CASSQDQPWAGNTEAFF. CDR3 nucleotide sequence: TGTGCCAGCAGCCAAGATCAACCATGGGCGGGGAACACTGAAGCTTTCTTT.

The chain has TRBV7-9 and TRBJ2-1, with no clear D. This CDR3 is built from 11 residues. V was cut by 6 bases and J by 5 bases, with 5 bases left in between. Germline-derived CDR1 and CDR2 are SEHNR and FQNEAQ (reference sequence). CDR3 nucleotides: TGTGCCAGCAGGTACAACAATGAGCAGTTCTTC. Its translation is CASRYNNEQFF.

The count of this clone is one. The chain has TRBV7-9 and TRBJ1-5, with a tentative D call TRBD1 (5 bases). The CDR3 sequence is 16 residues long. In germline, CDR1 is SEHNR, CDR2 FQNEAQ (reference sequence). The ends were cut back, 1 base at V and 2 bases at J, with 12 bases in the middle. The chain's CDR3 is CASSLEGGVGNQPQHF. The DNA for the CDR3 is TGTGCCAGCAGCTTAGAGGGAGGGGTAGGCAATCAGCCCCAGCATTTT. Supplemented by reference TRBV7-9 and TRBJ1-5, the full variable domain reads DTGVSQNPRHKITKRGQNVTFRCDPISEHNRLYWYRQTLGQGPEFLTYFQNEAQLEKSRLLSDRFSAERPKGSFSTLEIQRTEQGDSAMYLCASSLEGGVGNQPQHFGDGTRLSIL.

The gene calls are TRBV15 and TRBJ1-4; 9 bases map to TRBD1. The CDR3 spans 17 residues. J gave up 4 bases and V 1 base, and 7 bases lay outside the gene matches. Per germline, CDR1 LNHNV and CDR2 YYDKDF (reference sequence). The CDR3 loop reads CATSRAAGTGYNEKLFF. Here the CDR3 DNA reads TGTGCCACCAGCAGAGCCGCCGGGACAGGGTATAATGAAAAACTGTTTTTT.

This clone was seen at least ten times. The CDR3 reads CASSVGLAGAVDTQYF. CDR3 DNA sequence: TGTGCCAGCAGCGTAGGACTAGCGGGAGCGGTAGATACGCAGTATTTT. The rearrangement links TRBV9 to TRBJ2-3; 12 nucleotides agree with TRBD2. The CDR3 contains 16 residues. The germline V gene has CDR1 SGDLS and CDR2 YYNGEE. The V gene end was trimmed by 0 bases and the J gene end by 5 bases; junction bases not matched to a gene: 4.

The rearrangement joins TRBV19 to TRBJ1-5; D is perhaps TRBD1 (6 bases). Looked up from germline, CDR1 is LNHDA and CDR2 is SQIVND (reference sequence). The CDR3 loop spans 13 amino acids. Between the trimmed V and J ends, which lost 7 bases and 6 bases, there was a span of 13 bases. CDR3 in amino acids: CASTIQGSQPQHF. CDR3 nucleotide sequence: TGTGCCAGTACCATACAGGGATCTCAGCCCCAGCATTTT.

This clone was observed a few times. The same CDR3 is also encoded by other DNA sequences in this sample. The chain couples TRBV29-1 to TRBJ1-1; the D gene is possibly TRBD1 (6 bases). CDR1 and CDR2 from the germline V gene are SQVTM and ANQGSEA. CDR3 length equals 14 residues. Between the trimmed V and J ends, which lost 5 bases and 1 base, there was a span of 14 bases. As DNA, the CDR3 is TGCAGCGTTCACCCCCAGGGGAGGAACACTGAAGCTTTCTTT. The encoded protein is CSVHPQGRNTEAFF.

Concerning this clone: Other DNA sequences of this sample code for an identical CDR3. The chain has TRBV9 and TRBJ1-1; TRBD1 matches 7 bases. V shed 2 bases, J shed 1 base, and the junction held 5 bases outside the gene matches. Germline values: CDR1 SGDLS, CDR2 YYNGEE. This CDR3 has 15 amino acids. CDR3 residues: CASSVGTGANTEAFF. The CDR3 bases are TGTGCCAGCAGCGTTGGAACAGGGGCGAACACTGAAGCTTTCTTT.

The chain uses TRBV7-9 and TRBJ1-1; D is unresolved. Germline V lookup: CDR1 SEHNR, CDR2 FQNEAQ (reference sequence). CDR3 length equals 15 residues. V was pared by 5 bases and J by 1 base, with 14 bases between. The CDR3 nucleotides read TGTGCCAGCAGCCCTACGGGGTCGCCGAACACTGAAGCTTTCTTT. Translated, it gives CASSPTGSPNTEAFF.

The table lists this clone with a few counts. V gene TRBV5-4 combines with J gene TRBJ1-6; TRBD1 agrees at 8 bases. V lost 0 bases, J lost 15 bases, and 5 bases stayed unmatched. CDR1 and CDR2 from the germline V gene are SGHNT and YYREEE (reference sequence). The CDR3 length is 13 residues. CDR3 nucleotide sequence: TGTGCCAGCAGCTTGGAGACAGGGGACGTCCTCCACTTT. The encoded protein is CASSLETGDVLHF.

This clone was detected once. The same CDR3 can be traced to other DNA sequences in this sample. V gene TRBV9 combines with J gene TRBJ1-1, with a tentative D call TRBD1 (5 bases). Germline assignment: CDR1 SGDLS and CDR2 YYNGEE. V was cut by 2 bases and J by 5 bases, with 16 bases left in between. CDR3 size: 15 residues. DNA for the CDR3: TGTGCCAGCAGCGTTGCGGGTGGGGGGAGGACTGAAGCTTTCTTT. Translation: CASSVAGGGRTEAFF. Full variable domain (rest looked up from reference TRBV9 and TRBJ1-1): DSGVTQTPKHLITATGQRVTLRCSPRSGDLSVYWYQQSLDQGLQFLIQYYNGEERAKGNILERFSAQQFPDLHSELNLSSLELGDSALYFCASSVAGGGRTEAFFGQGTRLTVV.

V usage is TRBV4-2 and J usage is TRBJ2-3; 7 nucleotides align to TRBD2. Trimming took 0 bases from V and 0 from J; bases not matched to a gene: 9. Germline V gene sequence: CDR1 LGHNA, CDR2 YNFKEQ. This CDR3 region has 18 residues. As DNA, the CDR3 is TGTGCCAGCAGCCAAGATTTGGCTAGCGGAACTAGCACAGATACGCAGTATTTT. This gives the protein CASSQDLASGTSTDTQYF.

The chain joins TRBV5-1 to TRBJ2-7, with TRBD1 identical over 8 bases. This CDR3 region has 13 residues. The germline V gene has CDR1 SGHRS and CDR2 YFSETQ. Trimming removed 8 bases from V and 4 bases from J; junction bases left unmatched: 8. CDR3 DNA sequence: TGCGCCAGAGGGACAGGCCACCGGTACGAGCAGTACTTC. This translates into CARGTGHRYEQYF.

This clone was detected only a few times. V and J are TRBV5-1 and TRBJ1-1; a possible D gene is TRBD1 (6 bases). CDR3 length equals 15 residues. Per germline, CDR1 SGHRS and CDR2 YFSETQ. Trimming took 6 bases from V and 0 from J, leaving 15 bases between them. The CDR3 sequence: CASTQQGHLNTEAFF. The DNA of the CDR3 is TGCGCCAGCACCCAACAGGGACACTTGAACACTGAAGCTTTCTTT.

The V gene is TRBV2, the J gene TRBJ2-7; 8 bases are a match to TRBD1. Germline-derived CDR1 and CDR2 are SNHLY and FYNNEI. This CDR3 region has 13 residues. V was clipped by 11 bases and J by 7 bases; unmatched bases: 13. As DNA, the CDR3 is TGTGCCTCTCAGCTCGGACAGGGCCGAGAGCAGTACTTC. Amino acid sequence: CASQLGQGREQYF.